This T cell receptor beta chain was captured in a study of blood T cell repertoires in COVID-19. Study at large: Samples taken during acute and convalescent COVID-19 were collected in the United States, Italy and Spain.

V was clipped by 0 bases and J by 5 bases, with 12 bases between them. Germline V lookup: CDR1 SGDLS, CDR2 YYNGEE. The CDR3 spans 14 residues. In the study's own analysis: Cell counts per sample came from amplifying reference gene primers. TCRdb's table, derived via immunoSEQ multiplex PCR, lists solely in-frame clones and lacks some. That table gives V, J and clone size, and the DNA gave D and trimming. The table lists fewer than 200,000 clones, nearly 90% of them singletons. This TCR was recovered from a man aged 60 to 69 with active or convalescent COVID-19. Sequenced input: peripheral blood. This rearrangement joins TRBV9 to TRBJ2-7, with unresolved D. CDR3 amino acids: CASSVGIAYDEQYF. The CDR3 DNA reads TGTGCCAGCAGCGTAGGGATAGCCTATGACGAGCAGTACTTC.